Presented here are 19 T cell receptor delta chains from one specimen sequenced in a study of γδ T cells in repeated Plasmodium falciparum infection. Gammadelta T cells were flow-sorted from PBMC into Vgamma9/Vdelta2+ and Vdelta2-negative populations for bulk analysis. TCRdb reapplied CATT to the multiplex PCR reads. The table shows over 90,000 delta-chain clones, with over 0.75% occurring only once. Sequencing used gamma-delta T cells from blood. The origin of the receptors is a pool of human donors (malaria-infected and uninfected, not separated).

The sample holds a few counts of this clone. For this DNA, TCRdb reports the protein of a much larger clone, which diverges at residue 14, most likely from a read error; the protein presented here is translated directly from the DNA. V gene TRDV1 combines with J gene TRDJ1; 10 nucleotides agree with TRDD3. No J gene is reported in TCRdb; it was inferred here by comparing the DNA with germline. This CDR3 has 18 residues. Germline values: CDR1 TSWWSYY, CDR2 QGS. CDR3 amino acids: CALGVPLGGIRFTNKLIF. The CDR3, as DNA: TGTGCTCTTGGGGTCCCCCTCGGGGGGATACGGTTCACCAATAAACTCATCTTT.

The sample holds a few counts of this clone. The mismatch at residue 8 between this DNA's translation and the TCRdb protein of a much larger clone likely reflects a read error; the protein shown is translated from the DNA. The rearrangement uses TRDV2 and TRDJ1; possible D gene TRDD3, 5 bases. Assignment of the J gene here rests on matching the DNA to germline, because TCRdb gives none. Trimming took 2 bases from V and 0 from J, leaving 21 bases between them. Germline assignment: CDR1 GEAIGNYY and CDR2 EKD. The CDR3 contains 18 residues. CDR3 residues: CACDRVLEDPTYTDKLIF. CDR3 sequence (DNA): TGTGCCTGTGACAGAGTACTGGAGGACCCCACTTACACCGATAAACTCATCTTT.

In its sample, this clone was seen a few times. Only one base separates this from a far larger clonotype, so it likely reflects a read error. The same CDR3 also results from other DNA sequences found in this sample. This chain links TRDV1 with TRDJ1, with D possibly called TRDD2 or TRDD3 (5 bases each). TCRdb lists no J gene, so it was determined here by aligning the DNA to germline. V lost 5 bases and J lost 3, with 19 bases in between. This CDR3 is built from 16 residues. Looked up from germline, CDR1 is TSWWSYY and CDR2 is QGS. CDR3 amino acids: CALGRRGISSSDKLIF. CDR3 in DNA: TGTGCTCTTGGGCGCCGAGGGATTTCCTCCTCCGATAAACTCATCTTT.

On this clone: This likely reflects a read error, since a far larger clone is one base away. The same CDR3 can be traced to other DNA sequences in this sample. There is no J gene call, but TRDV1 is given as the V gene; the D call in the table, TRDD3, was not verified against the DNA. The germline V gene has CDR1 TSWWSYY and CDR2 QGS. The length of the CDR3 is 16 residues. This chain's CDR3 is CALGELGCPGDGKLIF. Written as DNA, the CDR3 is TGTGCTCTTGGGGAACTAGGGTGCCCGGGGGATGGTAAACTCATCTTC.

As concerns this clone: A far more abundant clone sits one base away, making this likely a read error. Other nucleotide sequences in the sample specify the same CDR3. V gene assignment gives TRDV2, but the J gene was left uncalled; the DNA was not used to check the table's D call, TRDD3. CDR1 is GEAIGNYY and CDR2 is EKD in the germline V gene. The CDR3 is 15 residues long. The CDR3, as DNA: TGTGCCTGTGACAAACTGGGGGATACGCGGCGTCTTCTCATCTTT. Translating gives CACDKLGDTRRLLIF.

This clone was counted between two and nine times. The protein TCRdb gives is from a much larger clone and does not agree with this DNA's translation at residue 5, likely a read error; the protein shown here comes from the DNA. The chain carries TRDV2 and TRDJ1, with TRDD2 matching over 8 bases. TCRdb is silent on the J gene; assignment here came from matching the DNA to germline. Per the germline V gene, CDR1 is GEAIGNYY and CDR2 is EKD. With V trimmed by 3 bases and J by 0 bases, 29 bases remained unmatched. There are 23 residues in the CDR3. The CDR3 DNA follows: TGTGCCTGTGACGCGATTCGGGGCTCTTCCTACGAGCAGGGGGAACTACACACCGATAAACTCATCTTT. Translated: CACDAIRGSSYEQGELHTDKLIF.

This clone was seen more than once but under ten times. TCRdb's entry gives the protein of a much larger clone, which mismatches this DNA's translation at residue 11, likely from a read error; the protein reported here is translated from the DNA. CDR3 residues: CACDPLTGGYTETDKLIF. In DNA form, the CDR3 reads TGTGCCTGTGACCCCCTAACTGGGGGATACACGGAGACCGATAAACTCATCTTT. The rearrangement links TRDV2 to TRDJ1; TRDD3 matches 12 bases. TCRdb is silent on the J gene; assignment here came from matching the DNA to germline. Germline values: CDR1 GEAIGNYY, CDR2 EKD. With V trimmed by 3 bases and J by 2 bases, 12 bases remained unmatched. The CDR3 has 18 residues.

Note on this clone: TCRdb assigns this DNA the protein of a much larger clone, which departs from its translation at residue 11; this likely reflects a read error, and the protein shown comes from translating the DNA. DNA for the CDR3: TGTGCCTTTTCAGTTCAAGACTGGGGGATATGCCACTCCGCTACAGTATTCTACACCGATAAACTCATCTTT. Translating it yields CAFSVQDWGICHSATVFYTDKLIF. This sequence joins TRDV3 and TRDJ1; 11 nucleotides line up with TRDD3. TCRdb is silent on the J gene; assignment here came from matching the DNA to germline. Trimming took 2 bases from V and 0 from J; bases not matched to a gene: 32. Germline V CDR1 and CDR2: TVYSNPD, GDNSRS (reference sequence). The CDR3 sequence is 24 residues long.

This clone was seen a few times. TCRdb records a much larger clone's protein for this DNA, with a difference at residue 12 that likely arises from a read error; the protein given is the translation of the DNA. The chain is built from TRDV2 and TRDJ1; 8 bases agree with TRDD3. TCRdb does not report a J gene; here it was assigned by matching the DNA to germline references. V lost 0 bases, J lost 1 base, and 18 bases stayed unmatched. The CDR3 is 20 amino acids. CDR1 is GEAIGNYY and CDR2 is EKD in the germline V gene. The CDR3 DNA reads TGTGCCTGTGACACCGGAGTGGCGGGATACGGAGTTGGCTTCACCGATAAACTCATCTTT. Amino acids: CACDTGVAGYGVGFTDKLIF.

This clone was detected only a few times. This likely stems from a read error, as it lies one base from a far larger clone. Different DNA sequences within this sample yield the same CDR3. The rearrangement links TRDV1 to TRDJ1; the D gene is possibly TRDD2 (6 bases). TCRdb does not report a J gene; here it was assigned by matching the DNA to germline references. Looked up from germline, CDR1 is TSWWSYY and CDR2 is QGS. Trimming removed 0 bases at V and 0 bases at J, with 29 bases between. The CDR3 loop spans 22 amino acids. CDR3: CALGELEFVLREDALYTDKLIF. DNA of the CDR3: TGTGCTCTTGGGGAACTAGAATTCGTCCTACGCGAGGATGCTCTTTACACCGATAAACTCATCTTT.

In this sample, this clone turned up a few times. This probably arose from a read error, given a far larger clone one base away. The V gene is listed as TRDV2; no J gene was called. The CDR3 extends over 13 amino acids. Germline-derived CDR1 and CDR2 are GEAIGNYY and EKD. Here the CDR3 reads CACLYLSTDKLIF. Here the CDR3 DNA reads TGTGCCTGTCTATACCTATCTACCGATAAGCTCATCTTT.

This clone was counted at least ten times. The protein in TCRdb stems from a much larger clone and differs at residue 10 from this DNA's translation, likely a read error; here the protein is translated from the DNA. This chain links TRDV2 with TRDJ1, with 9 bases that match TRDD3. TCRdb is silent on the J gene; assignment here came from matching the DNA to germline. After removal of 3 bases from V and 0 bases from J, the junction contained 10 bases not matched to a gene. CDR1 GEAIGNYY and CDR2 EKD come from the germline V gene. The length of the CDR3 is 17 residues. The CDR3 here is CACDPLGDMGYTDKLIF. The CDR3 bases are TGTGCCTGTGACCCGTTGGGGGATATGGGCTACACCGATAAACTCATCTTT.

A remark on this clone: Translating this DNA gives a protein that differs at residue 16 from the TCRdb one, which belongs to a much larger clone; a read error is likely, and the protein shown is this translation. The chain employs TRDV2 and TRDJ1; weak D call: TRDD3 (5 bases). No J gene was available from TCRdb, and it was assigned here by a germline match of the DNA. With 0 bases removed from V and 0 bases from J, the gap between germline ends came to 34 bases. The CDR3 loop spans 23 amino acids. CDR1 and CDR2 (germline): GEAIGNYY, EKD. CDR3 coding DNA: TGTGCCTGTGACACCGTTGGCCACGGCGGGGACTGGAACCATAAGGGGTACACCGATAAACTCATCTTT. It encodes CACDTVGHGGDWNHKGYTDKLIF.

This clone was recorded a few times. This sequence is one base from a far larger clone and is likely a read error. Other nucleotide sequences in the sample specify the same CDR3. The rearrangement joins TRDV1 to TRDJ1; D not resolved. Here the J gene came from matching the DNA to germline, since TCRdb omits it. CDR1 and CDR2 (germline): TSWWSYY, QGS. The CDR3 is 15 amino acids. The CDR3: CALGEPDSRADKLIF. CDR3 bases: TGTGCTCTTGGAGAACCGGACAGTAGGGCCGATAAACTCATCTTT.

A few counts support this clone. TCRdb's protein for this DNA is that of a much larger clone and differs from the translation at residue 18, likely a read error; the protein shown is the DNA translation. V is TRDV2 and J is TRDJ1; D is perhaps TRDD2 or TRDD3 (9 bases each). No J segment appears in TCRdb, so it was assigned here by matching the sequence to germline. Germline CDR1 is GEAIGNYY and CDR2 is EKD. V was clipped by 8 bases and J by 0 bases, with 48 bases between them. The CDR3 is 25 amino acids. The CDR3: CASYPLPTGNCRSCTGGPYTDKLIF. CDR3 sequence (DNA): TGTGCCTCCTATCCCCTTCCTACGGGGAACTGTAGGAGCTGTACTGGGGGACCCTACACCGATAAACTCATCTTT.

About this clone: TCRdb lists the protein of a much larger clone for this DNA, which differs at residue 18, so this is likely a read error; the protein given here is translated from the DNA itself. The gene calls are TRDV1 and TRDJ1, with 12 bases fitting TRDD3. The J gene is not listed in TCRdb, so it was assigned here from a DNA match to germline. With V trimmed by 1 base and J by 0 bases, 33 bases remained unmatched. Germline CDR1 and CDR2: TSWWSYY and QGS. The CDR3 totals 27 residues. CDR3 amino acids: CALGERRPSYAGTGGYPISLYTDKLIF. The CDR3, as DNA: TGTGCTCTTGGGGAACGTCGGCCTTCCTACGCCGGTACTGGGGGATACCCGATTTCACTTTACACCGATAAACTCATCTTT.

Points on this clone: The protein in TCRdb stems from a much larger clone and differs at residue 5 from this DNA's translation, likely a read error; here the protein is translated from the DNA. This chain's CDR3 is CACDALGDTRNTDKLIF. CDR3 coding DNA: TGTGCCTGTGACGCTCTGGGGGATACAAGGAACACCGATAAACTCATCTTT. The chain carries TRDV2 and TRDJ1; 11 bases match TRDD3. The J gene was missing in TCRdb and was found by matching the end of the DNA to germline. V lost 3 bases, J lost 0 bases, and 8 bases stayed unmatched. The CDR3 contains 17 residues. Germline V lookup: CDR1 GEAIGNYY, CDR2 EKD.

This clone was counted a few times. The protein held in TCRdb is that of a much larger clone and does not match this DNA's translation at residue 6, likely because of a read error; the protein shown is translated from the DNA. As DNA, the CDR3 is TGTGCTGTGGTGACGGCCACCGATAAACTCATCTTT. Its translation is CAVVTATDKLIF. The V call is TRAV36/DV7, the J call TRDJ1, with D unresolved. Trimming stripped 3 bases from V and 1 base from J, with 7 bases between. The CDR3 loop spans 12 amino acids. Looked up from germline, CDR1 is VTNFRS and CDR2 is LTSSGIE (reference sequence).

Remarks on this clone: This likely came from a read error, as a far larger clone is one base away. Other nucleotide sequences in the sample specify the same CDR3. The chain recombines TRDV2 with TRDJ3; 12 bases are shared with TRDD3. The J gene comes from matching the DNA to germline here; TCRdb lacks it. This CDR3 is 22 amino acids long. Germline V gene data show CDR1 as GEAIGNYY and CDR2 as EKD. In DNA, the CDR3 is TGCGCCTGTGACGGCCCTGTCCTGGGGGATACGCGTAGCTCCTGGGACACCCGACAGATGTTTTTC. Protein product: CACDGPVLGDTRSSWDTRQMFF.